A selection of T cell receptor beta chains follows, all from one sample in a study of vaccination and CD4 T cells after COVID-19. Antigens for these TCRs are unknown. TCRdb passed the PCR reads through MiXCR, listing each CDR3 protein once. The table lists 15,000 or so distinct CDR3 sequences, approximately 53% of them singletons. Specimen: CD4+ T cells from blood, cultured in vitro. Receptors were obtained from a human donor who had recovered from COVID-19. Each CDR3 is given with its conserved first and last residue.

j_call: TRBJ2-5; v_call: TRBV19; cdr3_aa: CASSIGAGDVTQYF
j_call: TRBJ1-1; v_call: TRBV20-1; cdr3_aa: CSAYPVGGGGTEAFF
j_call: TRBJ1-1; v_call: TRBV7-9; cdr3_aa: CASSLSSVGNTEAFF
j_call: TRBJ2-1; v_call: TRBV11-2; cdr3_aa: CASSPRLYNEQFF
j_call: TRBJ1-1; v_call: TRBV19; cdr3_aa: CASSMAGDRGRSSEAFF
j_call: TRBJ2-5; v_call: TRBV7-2; cdr3_aa: CASSLGSLAGAQETQYF
j_call: TRBJ2-1; v_call: TRBV20-1; cdr3_aa: CSATRGNSGIF
j_call: TRBJ2-3; v_call: TRBV25-1; cdr3_aa: CASSASGEVTDTQYF
j_call: TRBJ2-1; v_call: TRBV7-3; cdr3_aa: CASSLRQGRSEQFF
j_call: TRBJ1-2; v_call: TRBV6-5; cdr3_aa: CASSYPGFDYGYTF
j_call: TRBJ2-3; v_call: TRBV9; cdr3_aa: CASSVGSSDNTDTQYF
j_call: TRBJ2-2; v_call: TRBV6-1; cdr3_aa: CASRIFPSPGELFF
j_call: TRBJ1-4; v_call: TRBV6-1; cdr3_aa: CASSPDGWNEKLFF
j_call: TRBJ2-2; v_call: TRBV5-1; cdr3_aa: CASSQGQGAGELFF
j_call: TRBJ2-2; v_call: TRBV18; cdr3_aa: CASSPQPLTGSGELFF
j_call: TRBJ2-2; v_call: TRBV6-1; cdr3_aa: CASRPGTGVTGELFF
j_call: TRBJ1-5; v_call: TRBV10-3; cdr3_aa: CAISGDFSNQPQHF
j_call: TRBJ1-1; v_call: TRBV6-1; cdr3_aa: CASNPLGGKNTEAFF
j_call: TRBJ1-6; v_call: TRBV5-4; cdr3_aa: CASSPGWGDNSPLHF
j_call: TRBJ2-3; v_call: TRBV7-9; cdr3_aa: CASSFRTSGSTDTQYF
j_call: TRBJ1-5; v_call: TRBV6-1; cdr3_aa: CASSPRGGEGQPQHF
j_call: TRBJ1-2; v_call: TRBV5-1; cdr3_aa: CASSLGDRGYGYTF
j_call: TRBJ1-4; v_call: TRBV10-2; cdr3_aa: CASRGQANEKLFF
j_call: TRBJ1-4; v_call: TRBV20-1; cdr3_aa: CSARDYSGAGEKLFF
j_call: TRBJ1-2; v_call: TRBV7-9; cdr3_aa: CASSRGRQGASGYTF
j_call: TRBJ1-2; v_call: TRBV6-1; cdr3_aa: CASSTTGGYGYTF
j_call: TRBJ1-1; v_call: TRBV20-1; cdr3_aa: CSATPGGYTEAFF
j_call: TRBJ1-2; v_call: TRBV20-1; cdr3_aa: CSARASDRAWGYTF
j_call: TRBJ1-2; v_call: TRBV6-1; cdr3_aa: CASSEGQLGYGYTF
j_call: TRBJ2-3; v_call: TRBV6-2/TRBV6-3; cdr3_aa: CASTHLQGLAGGSDTQYF
j_call: TRBJ1-4; v_call: TRBV20-1; cdr3_aa: CSAFRRDRGRANEKLFF
j_call: TRBJ2-1; v_call: TRBV6-5; cdr3_aa: CASSYSGLAGSYNEQFF
j_call: TRBJ1-1; v_call: TRBV25-1; cdr3_aa: CASSVGRESVEAFF
j_call: TRBJ2-5; v_call: TRBV24-1; cdr3_aa: CATSDSSGRVGYETQYF
j_call: TRBJ2-3; v_call: TRBV20-1; cdr3_aa: CSARGVGKTSGRATDTQYF
j_call: TRBJ1-2; v_call: TRBV19; cdr3_aa: CASTPDRAYGYTF